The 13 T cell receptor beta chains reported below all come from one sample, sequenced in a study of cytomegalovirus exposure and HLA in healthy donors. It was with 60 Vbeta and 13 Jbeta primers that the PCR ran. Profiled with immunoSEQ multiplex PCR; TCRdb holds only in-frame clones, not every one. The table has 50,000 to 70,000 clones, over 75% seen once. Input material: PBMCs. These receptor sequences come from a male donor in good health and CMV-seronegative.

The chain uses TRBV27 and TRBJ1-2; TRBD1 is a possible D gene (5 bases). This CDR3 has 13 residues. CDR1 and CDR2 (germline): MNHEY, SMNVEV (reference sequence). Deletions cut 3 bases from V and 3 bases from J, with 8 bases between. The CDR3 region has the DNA TGTGCCAGCAGTTTCGGGGGTGACTATGGCTACACCTTC. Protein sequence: CASSFGGDYGYTF.

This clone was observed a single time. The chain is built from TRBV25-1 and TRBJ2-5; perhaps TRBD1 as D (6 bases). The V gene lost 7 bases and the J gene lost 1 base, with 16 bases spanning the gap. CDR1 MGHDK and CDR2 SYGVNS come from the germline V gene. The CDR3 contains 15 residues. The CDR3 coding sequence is TGTGCCAGCACCCCAGGAGGCAGGGGCCAAGAGACCCAGTACTTC. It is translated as CASTPGGRGQETQYF.

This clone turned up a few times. CDR3 region: CASSLAQSNYGYTF. CDR3 bases: TGTGCCAGCAGCCTCGCACAGTCTAACTATGGCTACACCTTC. The chain uses TRBV7-2 and TRBJ1-2; D is ambiguous. The V end lost 5 bases, the J end lost 0 bases, and 10 bases lay between the germline ends. CDR3 size: 14 residues. The germline V gene has CDR1 SGHTA and CDR2 FQGNSA.

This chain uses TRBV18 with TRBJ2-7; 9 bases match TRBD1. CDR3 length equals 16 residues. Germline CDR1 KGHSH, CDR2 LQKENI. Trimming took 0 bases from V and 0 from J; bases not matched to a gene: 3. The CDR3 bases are TGTGCCAGCTCACCACCGGGACAGGGTGGCTCCTACGAGCAGTACTTC. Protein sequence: CASSPPGQGGSYEQYF.

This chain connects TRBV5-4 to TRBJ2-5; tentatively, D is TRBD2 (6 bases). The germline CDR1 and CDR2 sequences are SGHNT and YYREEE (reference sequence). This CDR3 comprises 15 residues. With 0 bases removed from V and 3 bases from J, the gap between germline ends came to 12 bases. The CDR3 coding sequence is TGTGCCAGCAGCTTGGGCGGGGCCAGCGAAGAGACCCAGTACTTC. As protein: CASSLGGASEETQYF. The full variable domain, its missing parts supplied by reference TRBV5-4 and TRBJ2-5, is ETGVTQSPTHLIKTRGQQVTLRCSSQSGHNTVSWYQQALGQGPQFIFQYYREEENGRGNFPPRFSGLQFPNYSSELNVNALELDDSALYLCASSLGGASEETQYFGPGTRLLVL.

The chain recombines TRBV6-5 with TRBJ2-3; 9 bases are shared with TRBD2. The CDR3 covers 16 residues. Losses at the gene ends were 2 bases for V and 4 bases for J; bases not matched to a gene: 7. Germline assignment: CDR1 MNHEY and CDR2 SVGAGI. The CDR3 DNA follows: TGTGCCAGCAGTTACGGCGCGGGGGGGCCATCAGATACGCAGTATTTT. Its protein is CASSYGAGGPSDTQYF.

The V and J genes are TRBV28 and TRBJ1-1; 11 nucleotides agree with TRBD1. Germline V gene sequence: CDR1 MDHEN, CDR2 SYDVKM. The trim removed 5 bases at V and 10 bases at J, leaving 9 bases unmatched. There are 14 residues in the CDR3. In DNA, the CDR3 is TGTGCCAGCAGTCAAGCTGGACAGGGGGCTCTAGCTTTCTTT. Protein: CASSQAGQGALAFF.

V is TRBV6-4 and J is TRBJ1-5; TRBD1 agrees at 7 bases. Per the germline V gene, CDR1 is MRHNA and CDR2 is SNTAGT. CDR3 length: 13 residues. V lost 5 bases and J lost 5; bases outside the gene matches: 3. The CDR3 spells CASSPQGDQPQHF. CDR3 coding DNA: TGTGCCAGCAGTCCCCAGGGGGATCAGCCCCAGCATTTT.

CDR3 in DNA: TGTGCCAGCAGCGATAGCGGGGGGGGAGATACGCAGTATTTT. This gives the protein CASSDSGGGDTQYF. The rearrangement links TRBV9 to TRBJ2-3; 11 bases are a match to TRBD2. The CDR3 is 14 residues long. Germline trimming cut 3 bases from V and 5 bases from J; bases unmatched to any gene: 2. Germline V CDR1 and CDR2: SGDLS, YYNGEE.

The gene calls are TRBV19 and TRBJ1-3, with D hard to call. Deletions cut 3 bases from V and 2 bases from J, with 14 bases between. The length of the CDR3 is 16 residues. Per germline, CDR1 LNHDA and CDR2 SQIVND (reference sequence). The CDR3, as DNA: TGTGCCAGTAGTATGTTCCAGAGGAGAACTGGAAACACCATATATTTT. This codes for CASSMFQRRTGNTIYF.

The CDR3 is CSATDYYGYTF. Written as DNA, the CDR3 is TGCAGTGCTACAGACTACTATGGCTACACCTTC. The chain uses TRBV20-1 and TRBJ1-2; no definite D call. This CDR3 is built from 11 residues. V was trimmed by 4 bases and J by 3 bases, leaving 6 bases between them. Germline-derived CDR1 and CDR2 are DFQATT and SNEGSKA (reference sequence).

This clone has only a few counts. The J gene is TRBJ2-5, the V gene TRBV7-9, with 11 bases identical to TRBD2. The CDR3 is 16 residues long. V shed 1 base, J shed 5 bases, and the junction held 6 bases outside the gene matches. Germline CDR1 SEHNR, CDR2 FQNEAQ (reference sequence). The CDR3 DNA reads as TGTGCCAGCAGCTTAGGTTCGGGACTAGCGGCGGAGACCCAGTACTTC. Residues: CASSLGSGLAAETQYF.

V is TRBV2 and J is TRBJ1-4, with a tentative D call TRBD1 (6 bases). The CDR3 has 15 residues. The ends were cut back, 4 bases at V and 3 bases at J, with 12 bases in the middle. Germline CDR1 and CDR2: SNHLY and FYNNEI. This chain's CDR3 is CASSGRGQPNEKLFF. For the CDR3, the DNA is TGTGCCAGCAGTGGGCGAGGACAGCCTAATGAAAAACTGTTTTTT.